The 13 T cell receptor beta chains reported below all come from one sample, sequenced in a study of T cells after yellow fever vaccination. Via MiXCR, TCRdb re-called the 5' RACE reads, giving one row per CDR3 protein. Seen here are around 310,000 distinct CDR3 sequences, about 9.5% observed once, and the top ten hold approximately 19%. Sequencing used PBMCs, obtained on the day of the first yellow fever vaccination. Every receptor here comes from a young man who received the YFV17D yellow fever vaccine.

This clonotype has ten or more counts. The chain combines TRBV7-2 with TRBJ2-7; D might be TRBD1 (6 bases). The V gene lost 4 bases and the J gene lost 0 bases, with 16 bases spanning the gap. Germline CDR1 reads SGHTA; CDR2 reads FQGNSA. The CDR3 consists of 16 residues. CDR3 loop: CASSSRGQKSSYEQYF. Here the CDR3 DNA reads TGTGCCAGCAGCTCCCGCGGACAGAAGAGCTCCTACGAGCAGTACTTC.

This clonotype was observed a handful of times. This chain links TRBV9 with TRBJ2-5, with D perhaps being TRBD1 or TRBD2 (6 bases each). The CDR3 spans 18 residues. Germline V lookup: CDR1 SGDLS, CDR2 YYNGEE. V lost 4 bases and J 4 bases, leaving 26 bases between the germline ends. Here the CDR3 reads CASSSHPKGGPSLETQYF. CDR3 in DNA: TGTGCCAGCAGCTCCCATCCAAAGGGGGGCCCCTCATTAGAGACCCAGTACTTC.

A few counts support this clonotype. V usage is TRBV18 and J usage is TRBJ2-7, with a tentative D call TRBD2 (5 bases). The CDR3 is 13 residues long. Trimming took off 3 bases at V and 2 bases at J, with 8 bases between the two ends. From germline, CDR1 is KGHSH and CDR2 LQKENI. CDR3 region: CASSPPGTYEQYF. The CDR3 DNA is TGTGCCAGCTCACCCCCGGGGACCTACGAGCAGTACTTC.

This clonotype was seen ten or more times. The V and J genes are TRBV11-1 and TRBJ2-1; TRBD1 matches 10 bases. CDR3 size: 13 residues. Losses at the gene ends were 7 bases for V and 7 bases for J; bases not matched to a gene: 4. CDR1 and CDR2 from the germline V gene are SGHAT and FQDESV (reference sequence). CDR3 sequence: CASKGTGENEQFF. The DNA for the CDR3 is TGTGCCAGCAAGGGGACAGGGGAAAATGAGCAGTTCTTC.

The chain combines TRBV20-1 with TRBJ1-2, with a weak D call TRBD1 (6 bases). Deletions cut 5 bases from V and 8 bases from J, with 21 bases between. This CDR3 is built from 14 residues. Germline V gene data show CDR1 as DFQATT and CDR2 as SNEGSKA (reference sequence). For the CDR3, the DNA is TGCAGTGCTGGGCCCGTTGGGGGGGCGTGGGGCTACACCTTC. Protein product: CSAGPVGGAWGYTF.

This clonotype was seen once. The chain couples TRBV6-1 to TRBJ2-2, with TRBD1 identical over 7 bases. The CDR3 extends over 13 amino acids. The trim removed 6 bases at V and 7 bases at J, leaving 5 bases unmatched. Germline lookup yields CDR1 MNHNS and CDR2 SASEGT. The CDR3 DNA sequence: TGTGCCAGCAGCCAGACAGGGATCGGGGAGCTGTTTTTT. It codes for CASSQTGIGELFF.

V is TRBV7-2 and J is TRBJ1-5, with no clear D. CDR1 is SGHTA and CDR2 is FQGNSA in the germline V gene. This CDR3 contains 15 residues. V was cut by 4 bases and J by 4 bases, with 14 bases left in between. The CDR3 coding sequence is TGTGCCAGCAGCTCGCCGGACGGATTTAATCAGCCCCAGCATTTT. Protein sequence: CASSSPDGFNQPQHF.

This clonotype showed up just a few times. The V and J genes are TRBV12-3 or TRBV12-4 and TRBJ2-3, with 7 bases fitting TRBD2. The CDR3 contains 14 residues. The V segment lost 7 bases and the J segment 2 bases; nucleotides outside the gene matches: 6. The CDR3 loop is CASTLGLFTDTQYF. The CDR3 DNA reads TGTGCCAGCACCTTGGGACTATTCACAGATACGCAGTATTTT.

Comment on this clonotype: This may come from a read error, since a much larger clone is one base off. The CDR3: CASMNSGANVLTF. Written as DNA, the CDR3 is TGTGCCAGCATGAACTCTGGGGCCAACGTCCTGACTTTC. The chain links TRBV12-3 or TRBV12-4 to TRBJ2-6; D is undetermined. V dropped 7 bases and J dropped 0 bases, with 4 bases sitting between them. The CDR3 sequence is 13 residues long.

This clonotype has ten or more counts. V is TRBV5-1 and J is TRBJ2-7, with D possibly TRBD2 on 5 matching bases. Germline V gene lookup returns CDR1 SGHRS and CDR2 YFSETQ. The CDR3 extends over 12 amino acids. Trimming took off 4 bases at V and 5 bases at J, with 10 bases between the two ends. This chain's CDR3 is CASSPPGDEQYF. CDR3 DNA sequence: TGCGCCAGCAGCCCCCCCGGGGACGAGCAGTACTTC. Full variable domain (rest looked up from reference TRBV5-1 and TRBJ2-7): KAGVTQTPRYLIKTRGQQVTLSCSPISGHRSVSWYQQTPGQGLQFLFEYFSETQRNKGNFPGRFSGRQFSNSRSEMNVSTLELGDSALYLCASSPPGDEQYFGPGTRLTVT.

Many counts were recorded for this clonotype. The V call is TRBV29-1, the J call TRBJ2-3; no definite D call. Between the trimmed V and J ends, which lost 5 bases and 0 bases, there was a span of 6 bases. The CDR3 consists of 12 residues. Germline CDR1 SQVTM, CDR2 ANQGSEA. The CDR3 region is CSVLTSTDTQYF. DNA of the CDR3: TGCAGCGTTCTCACGAGCACAGATACGCAGTATTTT.

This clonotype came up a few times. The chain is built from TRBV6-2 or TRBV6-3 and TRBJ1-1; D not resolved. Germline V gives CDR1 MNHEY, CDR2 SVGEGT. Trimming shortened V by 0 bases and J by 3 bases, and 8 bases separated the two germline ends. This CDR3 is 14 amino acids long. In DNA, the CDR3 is TGTGCCAGCAGTTACTCGAATATTTACACTGAAGCTTTCTTT. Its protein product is CASSYSNIYTEAFF.

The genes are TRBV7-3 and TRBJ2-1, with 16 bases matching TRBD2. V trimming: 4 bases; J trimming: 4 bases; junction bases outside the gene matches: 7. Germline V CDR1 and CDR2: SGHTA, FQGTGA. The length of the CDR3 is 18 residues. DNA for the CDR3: TGTGCCAGCAGCTCGGGACTAGCGGGGGGGCTACGGTACAATGAGCAGTTCTTC. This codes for CASSSGLAGGLRYNEQFF.